Following are 5 T cell receptor beta chains from one sample sequenced in a study of blood T cell repertoires in COVID-19. Clones were read by immunoSEQ multiplex PCR, and TCRdb kept only the in-frame ones, dropping some. This sample has some 240,000 clones, with 85% found just once. The sequencing sample was made of PBMCs or T cells enriched from blood (not recorded which). Receptor source: a woman between 45 and 65 years old who had been exposed to COVID-19.

V usage is TRBV6-5 and J usage is TRBJ1-6; possible D gene TRBD1, 5 bases. The V end lost 6 bases, the J end lost 3 bases, and 9 bases lay between the germline ends. CDR1 and CDR2 from the germline V gene are MNHEY and SVGAGI. The CDR3 has 14 residues. The CDR3 nucleotides read TGTGCCAGCAGGCCCCAGGGCTATAATTCACCCCTCCACTTT. As protein: CASRPQGYNSPLHF.

This clone ranks as medium-sized. The rearrangement joins TRBV11-2 to TRBJ2-7, with D perhaps TRBD2 (7 bases). The CDR3 covers 15 residues. The V end lost 2 bases, the J end lost 3 bases, and 14 bases lay between the germline ends. Germline CDR1 reads SGHAT; CDR2 reads FQNNGV. CDR3 DNA: TGTGCCAGCAGCTTACAGTGGGGGGGCCTCTACGAGCAGTACTTC. It is translated as CASSLQWGGLYEQYF.

This rearrangement joins TRBV5-1 to TRBJ2-1; TRBD2 agrees at 11 bases. Germline V gene lookup returns CDR1 SGHRS and CDR2 YFSETQ. V dropped 1 base and J dropped 7; count of bases not matched to a gene: 7. CDR3 size: 16 residues. Here the CDR3 reads CASSLRASGGINEQFF. The CDR3 DNA is TGCGCCAGCAGCTTGAGGGCTAGCGGGGGGATAAATGAGCAGTTCTTC.

The chain's CDR3 is CASTPRGMGATGELFF. CDR3 bases: TGTGCCAGCACCCCAAGGGGGATGGGAGCCACCGGGGAGCTGTTTTTT. V is TRBV2 and J is TRBJ2-2; a possible D gene is TRBD1 (6 bases). The CDR3 length is 16 residues. V was pared by 7 bases and J by 4 bases, with 19 bases between. Germline-derived CDR1 and CDR2 are SNHLY and FYNNEI. Looking up the rest from reference TRBV2 and TRBJ2-2 gives the full variable domain: EPEVTQTPSHQVTQMGQEVILRCVPISNHLYFYWYRQILGQKVEFLVSFYNNEISEKSEIFDDQFSVERPDGSNFTLKIRSTKLEDSAMYFCASTPRGMGATGELFFGEGSRLTVL.

The chain links TRBV19 to TRBJ2-2; TRBD1 matches at 7 bases. The trim removed 5 bases at V and 6 bases at J, leaving 9 bases unmatched. The CDR3 consists of 15 residues. From germline, CDR1 is LNHDA and CDR2 SQIVND (reference sequence). The DNA of the CDR3 is TGTGCCAGTAGTCTGAGGACAGGCACACCCGGGGAGCTGTTTTTT. This sequence encodes CASSLRTGTPGELFF.